Below, 18 T cell receptor beta chains from the same sample are listed, as sequenced in a study of post-analysis software for immune sequencing data. Researchers reported that TCR beta cDNA libraries carried unique molecular identifiers. One entry per CDR3 protein, called by TCRdb with MiXCR from the PCR reads. The sample comprises roughly 800,000 distinct CDR3 sequences, approximately 53% of which are singletons, and approximately 4.5% rests with the top ten. These receptors' antigens are unknown. General observations from the study: About five TRBV segments were more frequent in patients than controls; TRBV5-6, TRBV5-1 and TRBV20-1 belonged to this group.

The source material was blood. The receptors were gathered from a girl aged 10 to 17 with multiple sclerosis.

This clonotype was recorded a few times. J is TRBJ2-1 and V is TRBV27; 15 nucleotides align to TRBD2. The junction had 7 bases not matched to a gene; V was cut back by 1 base and J by 6 bases. The germline gives CDR1 MNHEY, CDR2 SMNVEV (reference sequence). This CDR3 spans 18 amino acids. The CDR3 region is CASSLYGLAGGQGNEQFF. The CDR3 nucleotides read TGTGCCAGCAGTTTATATGGACTAGCGGGAGGGCAAGGCAATGAGCAGTTCTTC.

The CDR3 spells CSSQAYNEQFF. CDR3 in DNA: TGCAGTTCCCAGGCATACAATGAGCAGTTCTTC. The V call is TRBV29-1, the J call TRBJ2-1; D is undetermined. Germline-derived CDR1 and CDR2 are SQVTM and ANQGSEA. This CDR3 is built from 11 residues.

This clonotype occurred a few times. The rearrangement uses TRBV5-1 and TRBJ2-1, with TRBD2 matching 9 bases. Germline V gives CDR1 SGHRS, CDR2 YFSETQ. The junction had 8 bases not matched to a gene; V was cut back by 8 bases and J by 2 bases. The CDR3 contains 15 residues. CDR3 sequence: CASSNLAGTYNEQFF. The CDR3 DNA follows: TGCGCCAGTAGCAACCTAGCGGGAACCTACAATGAGCAGTTCTTC. Filled out from reference TRBV5-1 and TRBJ2-1, the complete variable domain reads KAGVTQTPRYLIKTRGQQVTLSCSPISGHRSVSWYQQTPGQGLQFLFEYFSETQRNKGNFPGRFSGRQFSNSRSEMNVSTLELGDSALYLCASSNLAGTYNEQFFGPGTRLTVL.

This chain uses TRBV6-2 or TRBV6-3 with TRBJ2-3, with TRBD2 matching 10 bases. CDR3 length: 18 residues. Germline CDR1 MNHEY, CDR2 SVGEGT. Losses at the gene ends were 5 bases for V and 4 bases for J; bases not matched to a gene: 15. CDR3 in amino acids: CASSLTSGATRSADTQYF. The CDR3 bases are TGTGCCAGCAGTCTTACTAGCGGGGCGACACGAAGCGCAGATACGCAGTATTTT.

The rearrangement joins TRBV6-2 or TRBV6-3 to TRBJ2-5; 7 nucleotides align to TRBD2. The ends lost 2 bases at V and 2 bases at J; junction bases unmatched: 5. This CDR3 spans 15 amino acids. Per the germline V gene, CDR1 is MNHEY and CDR2 is SVGEGT. CDR3 sequence: CASSYVSGGQETQYF. The CDR3 DNA follows: TGTGCCAGCAGTTACGTCTCGGGGGGTCAAGAGACCCAGTACTTC.

The chain is built from TRBV5-6 and TRBJ2-7, with D perhaps given as TRBD1 or TRBD2 (5 bases each). This CDR3 has 18 amino acids. The V and J ends lost 0 bases and 3 bases respectively, with 22 bases between them. Per germline, CDR1 SGHDT and CDR2 YYEEEE. CDR3 amino acids: CASSLGPPGTIWRYEQYF. CDR3 nucleotide sequence: TGTGCCAGCAGCTTGGGCCCGCCCGGGACCATTTGGCGCTACGAGCAGTACTTC.

The chain uses TRBV29-1 and TRBJ2-7, with 9 bases aligning to TRBD1. The CDR3 is 14 residues long. The V gene end was trimmed by 0 bases and the J gene end by 3 bases; junction bases not matched to a gene: 3. CDR1 is SQVTM, CDR2 ANQGSEA, per germline. The CDR3 spells CSVEDPTGGYEQYF. CDR3 nucleotides: TGCAGCGTTGAAGATCCGACAGGGGGCTACGAGCAGTACTTC.

The rearrangement links TRBV7-9 to TRBJ2-3; 8 bases align to TRBD2. CDR1 and CDR2 (germline): SEHNR, FQNEAQ (reference sequence). V lost 3 bases to trimming and J lost 4 bases; unmatched junction nucleotides: 12. CDR3 length equals 17 residues. CDR3 sequence (DNA): TGTGCCAGCAGCTTGGGGCTAGCGGGTCCGAGTGCAGATACGCAGTATTTT. Its translation: CASSLGLAGPSADTQYF.

The chain uses TRBV20-1 and TRBJ1-1; D not certain. This CDR3 contains 9 residues. The ends were cut back, 3 bases at V and 4 bases at J, with 0 bases in the middle. Germline CDR1 reads DFQATT; CDR2 reads SNEGSKA (reference sequence). CDR3 coding DNA: TGCAGTGCTAGCACTGAAGCTTTCTTT. It codes for CSASTEAFF.

V is TRBV6-1 and J is TRBJ2-1; a possible D gene is TRBD1 (6 bases). Trimming pared 10 bases from V and 1 base from J, leaving 26 bases between. The CDR3 is 18 residues long. The germline CDR1 and CDR2 sequences are MNHNS and SASEGT. The DNA of the CDR3 is TGTGCCACCAGCCGACCTTGGGACACAATCGTTTCCTACAATGAGCAGTTCTTC. The encoded protein is CATSRPWDTIVSYNEQFF.

The chain carries TRBV3-1 and TRBJ2-5, with 7 positions matching TRBD2. CDR1 is LGHDT and CDR2 is YNNKEL in the germline V gene (reference sequence). With 0 bases clipped from V and 3 bases from J, the junction kept 4 bases outside the gene matches. There are 15 residues in the CDR3. The chain's CDR3 is CASSQDGAGEETQYF. In DNA form, the CDR3 reads TGTGCCAGCAGCCAAGATGGCGCGGGAGAAGAGACCCAGTACTTC.

The chain recombines TRBV29-1 with TRBJ2-1; tentative D call: TRBD2 (7 bases). V was pared by 1 base and J by 4 bases, with 11 bases between. Germline lookup yields CDR1 SQVTM and CDR2 ANQGSEA. There are 14 residues in the CDR3. CDR3 bases: TGCAGCGTTGAAGTACGGGGGGCTTACAATGAGCAGTTCTTC. Protein: CSVEVRGAYNEQFF.

The V call is TRBV20-1, the J call TRBJ2-2; 7 bases are a match to TRBD2. The CDR3 covers 16 residues. Germline CDR1 is DFQATT and CDR2 is SNEGSKA (reference sequence). Losses at the gene ends were 2 bases for V and 6 bases for J; bases not matched to a gene: 12. CDR3 nucleotide sequence: TGCAGTGCTAGACCCCTGGGGCTAGCGGAGCCCGGGGAGCTGTTTTTT. This encodes CSARPLGLAEPGELFF.

As for this clonotype: One end of the junction is discordant with germline, which a read error may explain. The rearrangement joins TRBV4-1 to TRBJ2-3; no clear D. There are 12 residues in the CDR3. Germline CDR1 reads MGHRA; CDR2 reads YSYEKL. CDR3: CASSQVADTQYF. CDR3 sequence (DNA): TGTGCCAGCAGTCAGGTCGCAGATACGCAGTATTTT.

This chain links TRBV7-8 with TRBJ2-7, with 8 bases that match TRBD2. CDR1 and CDR2 (germline): SGHVS, FQNEAQ. With V trimmed by 1 base and J by 1 base, 3 bases remained unmatched. This CDR3 is 15 amino acids long. The CDR3 spells CASSLDRLASYEQYF. CDR3 in DNA: TGTGCCAGCAGCTTAGACCGACTAGCGTCCTACGAGCAGTACTTC.

The chain combines TRBV20-1 with TRBJ2-5, with D unresolved. Germline CDR1 reads DFQATT; CDR2 reads SNEGSKA (reference sequence). This CDR3 has 16 residues. V was cut by 1 base and J by 1 base, with 16 bases left in between. For the CDR3, the DNA is TGCAGTGCTAGAGGGGCACATGGAAGACCCCAAGAGACCCAGTACTTC. It yields the protein CSARGAHGRPQETQYF.

This clonotype was found a few times. CDR3: CSAGRGRPSSYEQYF. CDR3 coding DNA: TGCAGTGCCGGAAGAGGGAGACCTAGCTCCTACGAGCAGTACTTC. The V and J genes are TRBV20-1 and TRBJ2-7; perhaps TRBD2 as D (5 bases). The CDR3 consists of 15 residues. Germline V gives CDR1 DFQATT, CDR2 SNEGSKA (reference sequence). Trimming left V 6 bases short and J 0 bases short, with 18 bases between.

This CDR3 is CASSQAGLGAGKEETQYF. The CDR3 bases are TGTGCCAGCAGCCAAGCCGGATTGGGAGCGGGAAAAGAAGAGACCCAGTACTTC. V gene TRBV3-1 combines with J gene TRBJ2-4; 7 bases align to TRBD2. TRBJ2-5 matches the DNA end more closely, so the J call is doubtful. Per germline, CDR1 LGHDT and CDR2 YNNKEL (reference sequence). The CDR3 contains 18 residues.